This TCR beta chain emerged from a study of cytomegalovirus exposure and HLA in healthy donors. Primers for the PCR totalled 60 Vbeta and 13 Jbeta. Repertoires were generated with immunoSEQ multiplex PCR, while TCRdb's copy carries only in-frame clones and drops some. The data show 130,000 or so clones, approximately 70% seen once. The CDR3 spans 13 residues. The ends were cut back, 8 bases at V and 10 bases at J, with 15 bases in the middle. Germline assignment: CDR1 SNHLY and CDR2 FYNNEI. This rearrangement joins TRBV2 to TRBJ1-6, with D possibly being TRBD1 (5 bases). The sequenced sample was PBMCs. The TCR comes from an older woman in good health and CMV-seronegative. CDR3 loop: CASGLGGQSPLHF. The CDR3 DNA sequence: TGTGCCAGCGGCCTGGGGGGTCAATCACCCCTCCACTTT.